A single sample gave rise to the 22 T cell receptor beta chains below, sequenced in a study of T cell responses to AZD1222 COVID-19 vaccine. Here immunoSEQ multiplex PCR was the method, and the copy in TCRdb shows in-frame clones only, minus some. The sample has roughly 170,000 clones, about 91% seen once. The sample was peripheral blood, taken on day 0 of AZD1222 vaccination. These receptors were taken from an adult in good health.

DNA of the CDR3: TGTGCCAGCTCGTCACAGGGACAGTATGGCTACACCTTC. Translated: CASSSQGQYGYTF. V gene TRBV18 combines with J gene TRBJ1-2; TRBD1 matches 7 bases. Germline CDR1 is KGHSH and CDR2 is LQKENI. This CDR3 region has 13 residues. With V trimmed by 6 bases and J by 5 bases, 6 bases remained unmatched.

The chain has TRBV28 and TRBJ2-7; D gene ambiguous. V was trimmed by 5 bases and J by 0 bases, leaving 14 bases between them. The length of the CDR3 is 15 residues. The germline V gene encodes CDR1 MDHEN and CDR2 SYDVKM. CDR3 DNA: TGTGCCAGCAGTCCGGCCTCCGCTGGCTCCTACGAGCAGTACTTC. Protein: CASSPASAGSYEQYF.

The gene calls are TRBV19 and TRBJ2-7, with D possibly being TRBD2 (6 bases). In germline, CDR1 is LNHDA, CDR2 SQIVND (reference sequence). There are 16 residues in the CDR3. V gave up 7 bases and J gave up 0 bases, with 19 bases separating them. This CDR3 is CASTKGRGSSSYEQYF. In nucleotides, the CDR3 is TGTGCCAGTACCAAAGGACGGGGGTCGAGCTCCTACGAGCAGTACTTC.

The CDR3 bases are TGTGCCAGCAGCTTATCAGGGCAAGAGACCCAGTACTTC. It yields the protein CASSLSGQETQYF. The chain joins TRBV9 to TRBJ2-5; TRBD1 might be the D (5 bases). In germline, CDR1 is SGDLS, CDR2 YYNGEE. Deletions cut 4 bases from V and 2 bases from J, with 9 bases between. CDR3 length: 13 amino acids.

With regard to this clone: Other DNA sequences within the sample encode an identical CDR3. The chain uses TRBV3-1 (or the pseudogene TRBV3-2) and TRBJ2-7; D ambiguous. V gave up 1 base and J gave up 5 bases, with 3 bases separating them. The V gene's germline CDR1 is LGHDT and CDR2 YNNKEL (reference sequence). The CDR3 spans 11 residues. CDR3 sequence reads: CASSQAHEQYF. The CDR3 region has the DNA TGTGCCAGCAGCCAAGCGCACGAGCAGTACTTC.

Regarding this clone: Other DNA sequences within the sample encode an identical CDR3. V gene TRBV27 combines with J gene TRBJ1-2; D possibly corresponds to TRBD1 (6 bases). V was shortened by 3 bases and J by 6 bases, with 11 bases between the two germline ends. Germline assignment: CDR1 MNHEY and CDR2 SMNVEV (reference sequence). This CDR3 is built from 13 residues. The CDR3 DNA follows: TGTGCCAGCAGTTTGCGGGGGGCGGATGGCTACACCTTC. Protein sequence: CASSLRGADGYTF.

The chain joins TRBV4-3 to TRBJ1-5; D call uncertain. This CDR3 has 15 residues. Trimming stripped 6 bases from V and 2 bases from J, with 14 bases between. Germline V gives CDR1 LGHNA, CDR2 YSLEER. CDR3 DNA sequence: TGCGCCAGCAGACCAAGGGTCACGGGCAATCAGCCCCAGCATTTT. It yields the protein CASRPRVTGNQPQHF.

In nucleotides, the CDR3 is TGTGCCAGCGGGCAGAGTCTCTTTAGCACAGATACGCAGTATTTT. Translated: CASGQSLFSTDTQYF. The V and J genes are TRBV6-5 and TRBJ2-3, with D uncertain. The ends were cut back, 8 bases at V and 0 bases at J, with 15 bases in the middle. CDR1 MNHEY and CDR2 SVGAGI come from the germline V gene. The CDR3 has 15 amino acids.

This clone came up once. V and J are TRBV29-1 and TRBJ2-7, with 9 bases fitting TRBD1. V dropped 3 bases and J dropped 3; count of bases not matched to a gene: 3. The germline V gene has CDR1 SQVTM and CDR2 ANQGSEA. This CDR3 region has 13 residues. In DNA, the CDR3 is TGCAGCGTTGAGGGGGGACAGGGCTACGAGCAGTACTTC. Translation: CSVEGGQGYEQYF.

The V gene is TRBV5-1, the J gene TRBJ2-7; the match to TRBD1 covers 10 bases. V was pared by 4 bases and J by 3 bases, with 13 bases of the junction left unmatched. The V gene's germline CDR1 is SGHRS and CDR2 YFSETQ. This CDR3 region has 17 residues. The CDR3 protein is CASSRATTGGENYEQYF. The CDR3 DNA reads TGCGCCAGCAGCCGGGCGACGACAGGGGGCGAGAACTACGAGCAGTACTTC.

The rearrangement uses TRBV7-3 and TRBJ2-1, with D uncertain. This CDR3 spans 13 amino acids. Between the trimmed V and J ends, which lost 1 base and 7 bases, there was a span of 8 bases. CDR1 is SGHTA, CDR2 FQGTGA, per germline. CDR3 in DNA: TGTGCCAGCAGCTTAAATGTTAAAAATGAGCAGTTCTTC. Translated, it gives CASSLNVKNEQFF.

The chain recombines TRBV19 with TRBJ1-2; TRBD1 might be the D (5 bases). V lost 3 bases and J 2 bases, leaving 16 bases between the germline ends. The CDR3 is 16 residues long. The germline V gene encodes CDR1 LNHDA and CDR2 SQIVND (reference sequence). The CDR3 reads CASSITVLGANYGYTF. The CDR3 DNA sequence: TGTGCCAGTAGTATCACCGTTCTCGGGGCGAACTATGGCTACACCTTC.

This chain uses TRBV30 with TRBJ1-2; tentatively, D is TRBD1 (5 bases). The V end was cut by 0 bases, the J end by 4 bases, with 9 bases between. Germline CDR1 reads GTSNPN; CDR2 reads SVGIG (reference sequence). The CDR3 length is 13 residues. CDR3 DNA sequence: TGTGCCTGGAGTGTCAGGGATGGCTATGGCTACACCTTC. It yields the protein CAWSVRDGYGYTF.

The rearrangement links TRBV6-5 to TRBJ1-4; 9 bases map to TRBD1. Germline assignment: CDR1 MNHEY and CDR2 SVGAGI. The CDR3 length is 14 residues. J lost 1 base, V lost 6 bases, and 0 bases had no gene match. The CDR3 is CASRTGGTNEKLFF. CDR3 DNA sequence: TGTGCCAGCAGGACAGGGGGAACTAATGAAAAACTGTTTTTT.

The chain uses TRBV20-1 and TRBJ1-5, with 8 bases that match TRBD1. In germline, CDR1 is DFQATT, CDR2 SNEGSKA (reference sequence). The CDR3 length is 15 residues. J lost 3 bases, V lost 3 bases, and 7 bases had no gene match. Here the CDR3 DNA reads TGCAGTGCTAGTCCCTGGGACAGGACCAATCAGCCCCAGCATTTT. This codes for CSASPWDRTNQPQHF.

The chain employs TRBV7-8 and TRBJ1-4; D is unresolved. Germline V gene data show CDR1 as SGHVS and CDR2 as FQNEAQ. V was clipped by 5 bases and J by 8 bases, with 21 bases between them. There are 16 residues in the CDR3. The CDR3 region is CASSPIVRDLGEKLFF. CDR3 nucleotide sequence: TGTGCCAGCAGCCCGATCGTAAGAGATCTCGGGGAAAAACTGTTTTTT. Together with reference TRBV7-8 and TRBJ1-4, the CDR3 gives the full variable domain: GAGVSQSPRYKVAKRGQDVALRCDPISGHVSLFWYQQALGQGPEFLTYFQNEAQLDKSGLPSDRFFAERPEGSVSTLKIQRTQQEDSAVYLCASSPIVRDLGEKLFFGSGTQLSVL.

DNA for the CDR3: TGTGCCAGTAGTACCCTCACAGGGAGCTCCTACGAGCAGTACTTC. It translates to CASSTLTGSSYEQYF. This chain connects TRBV19 to TRBJ2-7; tentatively, D is TRBD1 (6 bases). This CDR3 contains 15 residues. Germline CDR1 LNHDA, CDR2 SQIVND (reference sequence). Trimming pared 4 bases from V and 0 bases from J, leaving 13 bases between.

The chain combines TRBV7-3 with TRBJ2-7; TRBD2 is a possible D gene (5 bases). Germline V CDR1 and CDR2: SGHTA, FQGTGA. The V gene lost 4 bases and the J gene lost 5 bases, with 15 bases spanning the gap. This CDR3 is built from 14 residues. The CDR3 DNA reads TGTGCCAGCAGCTCTAGCCGACCCGGGGACGAGCAGTACTTC. This encodes CASSSSRPGDEQYF.

V gene TRBV4-1 combines with J gene TRBJ1-1, with D possibly being TRBD1 (6 bases). Trimming removed 4 bases from V and 8 bases from J, with 20 bases in between. The CDR3 runs 15 residues. Germline CDR1 reads MGHRA; CDR2 reads YSYEKL. The CDR3 DNA follows: TGCGCCAGCAGCCCTCGGACAGTGGGTATTCAAGAAGCTTTCTTT. Protein sequence: CASSPRTVGIQEAFF.

The chain carries TRBV2 and TRBJ2-2, with 9 bases fitting TRBD2. The V segment lost 6 bases and the J segment 4 bases; nucleotides outside the gene matches: 3. The CDR3 sequence is 14 residues long. Germline V CDR1 and CDR2: SNHLY, FYNNEI. The CDR3 loop is CASSVLAGTGELFF. In nucleotides, the CDR3 is TGTGCCAGCAGCGTACTAGCGGGCACCGGGGAGCTGTTTTTT.

This sequence joins TRBV7-2 and TRBJ2-3, with TRBD1 matching 7 bases. Germline lookup yields CDR1 SGHTA and CDR2 FQGNSA. The CDR3 spans 16 residues. The J segment lost 4 bases and the V segment lost 3 bases, leaving 10 bases of the junction unmatched. DNA of the CDR3: TGTGCCAGCAGCTTGCCTACAGGGGCCTCCGCAGATACGCAGTATTTT. Amino acid sequence: CASSLPTGASADTQYF.

The rearrangement uses TRBV20-1 and TRBJ1-1; D gene uncertain. CDR1 and CDR2 (germline): DFQATT, SNEGSKA (reference sequence). This CDR3 has 11 amino acids. Trimming removed 3 bases from V and 6 bases from J, with 8 bases in between. This CDR3 reads CSASGVSEAFF. The CDR3 DNA follows: TGCAGTGCTAGCGGGGTGTCTGAAGCTTTCTTT.